This TCR beta chain appears in the sequencing data of a study of T cells in Graves' hyperthyroidism and ophthalmopathy. Study summary: Peripheral blood was drawn at first diagnosis, prior to all treatment.

This clonotype was counted at least ten times. The study defined stable Graves' hyperthyroidism as no ophthalmopathy progression within 18 months. Each diagnosis drew on symptoms, thyroxine, TRAb, thyroid ultrasound and orbital computed tomography findings. The CDR3 extends over 18 amino acids. Losses at the gene ends were 3 bases for V and 0 bases for J; bases not matched to a gene: 10. TCR beta CDR3 region amplification was performed from RNA transcripts. Using the HTBI primer set, a first-round RT-PCR was run on the TCR CDR3. TCRdb ran MiXCR on the multiplex PCR reads and lists one entry per CDR3 protein. Of hundreds of thousands of distinct CDR3 sequences listed, 15% to 18% are singletons.

The source of this sequence is a young woman with Graves' hyperthyroidism. The sequenced sample consisted of blood. The rearrangement joins TRBV12-3 or TRBV12-4 to TRBJ2-3; 9 bases fit TRBD2. CDR3 region: CASSFPLPSGVSTDTQYF. The CDR3 region has the DNA TGTGCCAGCAGTTTCCCTCTTCCTAGCGGGGTTAGCACAGATACGCAGTATTTT.